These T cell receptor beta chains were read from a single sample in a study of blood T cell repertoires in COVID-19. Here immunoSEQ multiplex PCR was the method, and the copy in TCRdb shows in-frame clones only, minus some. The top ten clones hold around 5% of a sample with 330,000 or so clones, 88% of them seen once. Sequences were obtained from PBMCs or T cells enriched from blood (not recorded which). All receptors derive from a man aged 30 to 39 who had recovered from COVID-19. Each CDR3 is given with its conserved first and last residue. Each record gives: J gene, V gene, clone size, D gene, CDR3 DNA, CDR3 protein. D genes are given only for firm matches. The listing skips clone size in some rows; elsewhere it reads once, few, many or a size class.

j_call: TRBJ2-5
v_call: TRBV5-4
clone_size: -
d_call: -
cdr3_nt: TGTGCCAGCAGCTTGGGGCAGGCAGAGACCCAGTACTTC
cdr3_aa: CASSLGQAETQYF

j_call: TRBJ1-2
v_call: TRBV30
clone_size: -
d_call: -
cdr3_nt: TGTGCCTCAGTGACAGCACCTTATGGCTACACCTTC
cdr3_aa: CASVTAPYGYTF

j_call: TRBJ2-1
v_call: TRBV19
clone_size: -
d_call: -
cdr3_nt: TGTGCCAGTACCCAGGGGCTAGCCGACAATGAGCAGTTCTTC
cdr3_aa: CASTQGLADNEQFF

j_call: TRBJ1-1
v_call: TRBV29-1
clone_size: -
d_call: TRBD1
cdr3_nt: TGCAGCGAGACCAGGGGGCGAACTGAAGCTTTCTTT
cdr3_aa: CSETRGRTEAFF

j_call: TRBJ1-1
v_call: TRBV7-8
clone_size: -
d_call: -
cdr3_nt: TGTGCCAGCAGCGGGAGAGACAGGAATATTTTGGAAGCTTTCTTT
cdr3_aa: CASSGRDRNILEAFF

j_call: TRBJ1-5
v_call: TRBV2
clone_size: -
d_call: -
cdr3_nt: TGTGCCAGCCAGACCCAGGGGAATCAGCCCCAGCATTTT
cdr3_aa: CASQTQGNQPQHF

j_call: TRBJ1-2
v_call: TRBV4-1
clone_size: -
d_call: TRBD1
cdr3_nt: TGCGCCAGCAGCCGTAAGCCCCTACAGGGGGCCGACTATGGCTACACCTTC
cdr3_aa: CASSRKPLQGADYGYTF

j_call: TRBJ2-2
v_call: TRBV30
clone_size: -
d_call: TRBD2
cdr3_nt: TGTGCCTGGAGTCCCCTCACTAGCGGGGGCACCGGGGAGCTGTTTTTT
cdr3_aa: CAWSPLTSGGTGELFF

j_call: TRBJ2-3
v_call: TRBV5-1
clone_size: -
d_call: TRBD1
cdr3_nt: TGCGCCAGCAGCTTCAACAGGGGGCGCACAGATACGCAGTATTTT
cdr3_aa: CASSFNRGRTDTQYF

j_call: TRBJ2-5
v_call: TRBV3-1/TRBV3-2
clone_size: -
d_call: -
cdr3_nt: TGTGCCAGCAGCCAAGATGGCCCGGGGGGCTGGGAGACCCAGTACTTC
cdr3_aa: CASSQDGPGGWETQYF

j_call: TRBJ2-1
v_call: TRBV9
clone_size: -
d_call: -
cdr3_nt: TGTGCCAGCAGCCAGGGGTCCAGCAATGAGCAGTTCTTC
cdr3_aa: CASSQGSSNEQFF

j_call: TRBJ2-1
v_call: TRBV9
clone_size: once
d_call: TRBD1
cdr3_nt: TGTGCCAGCAGCGCCGGGACAGACAATGAGCAGTTCTTC
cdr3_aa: CASSAGTDNEQFF

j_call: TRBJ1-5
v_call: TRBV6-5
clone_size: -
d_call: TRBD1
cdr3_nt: TGTGCCAGCGACAGGGCTTATAGCAATCAGCCCCAGCATTTT
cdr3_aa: CASDRAYSNQPQHF

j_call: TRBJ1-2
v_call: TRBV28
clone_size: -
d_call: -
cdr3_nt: TGTGCCAGCAGTTTATCCATCTATGGCTACACCTTC
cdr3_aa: CASSLSIYGYTF